This T cell receptor (beta chain) is drawn from a study of T cell responses to AZD1222 COVID-19 vaccine. Trimming cost V 2 bases and J 5 bases, with 10 bases left between them. Germline V gives CDR1 SGHTA, CDR2 FQGTGA. The CDR3 has 14 amino acids. Sequencing was performed with immunoSEQ multiplex PCR; in TCRdb, only in-frame clones are kept and a portion is missing. The repertoire holds 130,000 or so clones, with about 90% as singletons. Study outcomes and limitations: Repertoire samples came only from after the peak T cell response. The breadth and depth of Spike-specific TCRs increased once two AZD1222 doses had been given. CD4 TCRs linked to vaccination spanned spike, dominating at 160-218 and 743-854.

As concerns this clone: Antigen specificity is unknown.

This receptor was taken from an adult who received the AZD1222 COVID-19 vaccine. Sequenced material: peripheral blood, taken 28 days after the second AZD1222 dose. The chain has TRBV7-3 and TRBJ2-1; tentatively, D is TRBD1 or TRBD2 (5 bases each). CDR3 in amino acids: CASSLGGTNNEQFF. CDR3 DNA sequence: TGTGCCAGCAGCTTAGGGGGTACGAACAATGAGCAGTTCTTC.